This is a list of T cell receptor beta chains from one sample in a study of CD8 T cells in Susac syndrome. TCRdb recomputed calls from the immunoSEQ multiplex PCR reads with MiXCR, one row per CDR3 protein. The table has about 150,000 distinct CDR3 sequences, over 85% seen once; the top ten hold around 0.21%. Sequencing input: CD8+ T cells from PBMCs. These receptors were taken from a human donor with multiple sclerosis. Both conserved end residues are part of each CDR3. Fields, in order: clone size, V gene, J gene, D gene, CDR3 DNA, CDR3 protein. D genes are given only for firm matches. Only some rows state a clone size, as once, few, many or a class for expanded clones.

>NA|TRBV12-3/TRBV12-4|TRBJ1-1|NA
TGTGCCAGCACCCCGGCTTGGACTGAAGCTTTCTTT
CASTPAWTEAFF
>once|TRBV5-6|TRBJ1-5|NA
TGTGCCAGCAGCTTGAGGCGACAGCCACAGCCCCAGCATTTT
CASSLRRQPQPQHF
>NA|TRBV28|TRBJ1-5|NA
TGTGCCAGTCGTGCCTCCGAGAGCAATCAGCCCCAGCATTTT
CASRASESNQPQHF
>NA|TRBV20-1|TRBJ2-3|TRBD2
TGCAGTGCTAGAGACCTAGCGGGGGTATTCACAGATACGCAGTATTTT
CSARDLAGVFTDTQYF
>NA|TRBV14|TRBJ1-2|TRBD1
TGTGCCAGCAGCTATACGACAGGGGACTATGGCTACACCTTC
CASSYTTGDYGYTF
>NA|TRBV13|TRBJ2-7|TRBD1
TGTGCCAGCAGCTTGCCGGGACAGGGTTACGAGCAGTACTTC
CASSLPGQGYEQYF
>NA|TRBV28|TRBJ2-1|NA
TGTGCCAGCAGTTTAAGTAGGGCGTCCTACAATGAGCAGTTCTTC
CASSLSRASYNEQFF
>once|TRBV12-5|TRBJ2-3|TRBD2
TGTGCTAGTACGGATGAGCGGGGGGGAACAGATACGCAGTATTTT
CASTDERGGTDTQYF
>NA|TRBV15|TRBJ2-1|TRBD1
TGTGCCACCGGGACAGGCTACAATGAGCAGTTCTTC
CATGTGYNEQFF
>NA|TRBV6-2/TRBV6-3|TRBJ1-2|NA
TGTGCCAGCAGCTATCGGTCGCCCCTTAACTATGGCTACACCTTC
CASSYRSPLNYGYTF
>NA|TRBV7-9|TRBJ1-5|NA
TGTGCCAGCAGCTTATCGGGGGACAATCAGCCCCAGCATTTT
CASSLSGDNQPQHF
>NA|TRBV28|TRBJ1-2|NA
TGTGCCAGCAGTACATCGAGAGAGACTAACTATGGCTACACCTTC
CASSTSRETNYGYTF
>NA|TRBV27|TRBJ1-1|TRBD1
TGTGCCACCAGGACAGGGGGCGCCGACACTGAAGCTTTCTTT
CATRTGGADTEAFF
>NA|TRBV7-8|TRBJ2-7|NA
TGTGCCAGCAGTGGGGGGCTGGTCTCCTACGAGCAGTACTTC
CASSGGLVSYEQYF
>NA|TRBV7-9|TRBJ2-3|NA
TGTGCCAGCAGCTTCGCTTCTGGCACAGATACGCAGTATTTT
CASSFASGTDTQYF
>once|TRBV4-3|TRBJ1-1|NA
TGCGCCAGCAGTCTCGCGAGGTTTGGGAACACTGAAGCTTTCTTT
CASSLARFGNTEAFF
>NA|TRBV7-9|TRBJ2-1|TRBD1
TGTGCCAGCAGCGCCGGGACAGGGGATGAGCAGTTCTTC
CASSAGTGDEQFF
>once|TRBV6-1|TRBJ1-1|NA
TGTGCCAGCAGCCCCTTACTAGAGGGTGGATTGAACACTGAAGCTTTCTTT
CASSPLLEGGLNTEAFF
>NA|TRBV9|TRBJ1-6|NA
TGTGCCAGCGGGGCCGGGACGGATAATTCACCCCTCCACTTT
CASGAGTDNSPLHF
>once|TRBV10-2|TRBJ1-5|TRBD1
TGCGCCAGCGGTGGACAGGGTTATCAGCCCCAGCATTTT
CASGGQGYQPQHF
>once|TRBV2|TRBJ2-5|NA
TGTGCCAGCGGAACGAATCAAGAGACCCAGTACTTC
CASGTNQETQYF
>once|TRBV7-9|TRBJ1-2|NA
TGTGCCAGCAGCTTAGACCACGGGGGCGCGGACGGCTACACCTTC
CASSLDHGGADGYTF
>NA|TRBV20-1|TRBJ2-1|NA
TGCAGTGCTAGAGTCAGGAGCTCCTACAATGAGCAGTTCTTC
CSARVRSSYNEQFF
>few|TRBV30|TRBJ2-7|TRBD1
TGTGCCTGGAGTGTATTGAGGCAGGGGGCTCTCGAGCAGTACTTC
CAWSVLRQGALEQYF
>NA|TRBV20-1|TRBJ1-2|NA
TGCAGTGCTAGAGCCCCCGGCAACTATGGCTACACCTTC
CSARAPGNYGYTF
>once|TRBV20-1|TRBJ2-7|NA
TGCAGTGCCAAAGACCTGACGGCCTACGAGCAGTACTTC
CSAKDLTAYEQYF
>NA|TRBV28|TRBJ2-7|TRBD1
TGTGCCAGCAGCACCGTGAGGGAACAGGGGGCCTACGAGCAGTACTTC
CASSTVREQGAYEQYF
>NA|TRBV6-2/TRBV6-3|TRBJ2-2|NA
TGTGCCAGCAGTCGCGGGTCCGGGGAGCTGTTTTTT
CASSRGSGELFF
>once|TRBV5-1|TRBJ2-7|TRBD1
TGCGCCAGCAGAGGGGCAGGGGGATACTACGAGCAGTACTTC
CASRGAGGYYEQYF
>NA|TRBV29-1|TRBJ1-2|NA
TGCAGCGTTGTAGGGGCGGACTATGGCTACACCTTC
CSVVGADYGYTF
>few|TRBV2|TRBJ2-7|TRBD1
TGTGCCAGCAGTGAAGACAGGGGTTCTTCCTACGAGCAGTACTTC
CASSEDRGSSYEQYF
>once|TRBV29-1|TRBJ2-5|NA
TGCAGCGTAGATGAACGGGTCTCAAAAGAGACCCAGTACTTC
CSVDERVSKETQYF
>once|TRBV20-1|TRBJ2-5|TRBD2
TGCAGTGCTAGAGATGAGCGGGGGCCCGGTCGCACCCAGTACTTC
CSARDERGPGRTQYF
>once|TRBV27|TRBJ2-1|NA
TGTGCCAGCAGTTTAAGCAGGGGTCTAAACAATGAGCAGTTCTTC
CASSLSRGLNNEQFF
>NA|TRBV7-9|TRBJ1-5|NA
TGTCCCCAGCGGGGAAAACAGCCCCAGCATTTT
CPQRGKQPQHF
>NA|TRBV7-9|TRBJ2-5|NA
TGTGCCAGCAGCCGTGGCGGGACCCAGTACTTC
CASSRGGTQYF
>NA|TRBV7-9|TRBJ1-2|NA
TGTGCCAGCACTTCAGCCTCAGGGGCCAGGGATGGCTACACCTTC
CASTSASGARDGYTF
>NA|TRBV6-5|TRBJ2-2|TRBD2
TGTGCCAGCAGAACGGGACTAGCGGGCGGGGAGCTGTTTTTT
CASRTGLAGGELFF
>NA|TRBV7-9|TRBJ2-3|NA
TGTGCCAGCAGCCCCCGGTCGGGGGCCGATACGCAGTATTTT
CASSPRSGADTQYF
>NA|TRBV20-1|TRBJ2-3|TRBD1
TGCAGTGCTAGAGAAGGGGGCGAAACTACAGATACGCAGTATTTT
CSAREGGETTDTQYF
>NA|TRBV25-1|TRBJ1-4|NA
TGTGCCAGCGGGCCGACAGGAGGGAAACTGTTTTTT
CASGPTGGKLFF
>NA|TRBV29-1|TRBJ2-1|NA
TGCAGCGTTGATCTCGGTGAATCCTACAATGAGCAGTTCTTC
CSVDLGESYNEQFF
>NA|TRBV4-3|TRBJ2-3|TRBD2
TGCGCCAGCAGCCAAGGCCGACTAGCGGGGCATACGCAGTATTTT
CASSQGRLAGHTQYF
>once|TRBV12-3/TRBV12-4|TRBJ2-1|NA
TGTGCCAGCAGTTCCCTGCCGCGGGAGCAGTTCTTC
CASSSLPREQFF
>NA|TRBV24-1|TRBJ2-3|NA
TGTGCCACAGATAGGTGGACTACGCAGTATTTT
CATDRWTTQYF
>NA|TRBV20-1|TRBJ2-7|NA
TGCAGTGCCAAGCCCGGGGTCGGTTACGAGCAGTACTTC
CSAKPGVGYEQYF
>NA|TRBV29-1|TRBJ2-3|NA
TGCAGCGCAAGCCATTCTAGCACAGATACGCAGTATTTT
CSASHSSTDTQYF
>NA|TRBV11-3|TRBJ2-3|TRBD1
TGTGCCAGCAGCTTAGTAGCTACGACAGGGGGCCCCGCAGATACGCAGTATTTT
CASSLVATTGGPADTQYF
>NA|TRBV27|TRBJ1-2|NA
TGTGCCAGCAGCTCCGACACGAACTATGGCTACACCTTC
CASSSDTNYGYTF
>NA|TRBV11-1|TRBJ2-3|TRBD1
TGTGCCAGCAGCCGGACAGGGGGAGGCACAGATACGCAGTATTTT
CASSRTGGGTDTQYF
>NA|TRBV11-2|TRBJ2-7|NA
TGTGCCAGCAGCTTAGTTCGGACGGAGCAGTACTTC
CASSLVRTEQYF